These 12 T cell receptor beta chains share one sample of origin, sequenced in a study of post-analysis software for immune sequencing data. The study's findings and limits: Relative to controls, patients had about 5 TRBV segments at higher frequency, with TRBV5-6, TRBV5-1 and TRBV20-1 among these.

These TCRs' antigens remain unknown. The TCR beta cDNA libraries contained unique molecular identifiers. TCRdb re-analysed the PCR reads in MiXCR, keeping a single row per CDR3 protein. This table has fewer than 900,000 distinct CDR3 sequences, roughly 50% appearing once. The sample consisted of blood. The source of these receptors is a girl under 18 with multiple sclerosis.

This chain links TRBV6-5 with TRBJ2-1, with D unresolved. The CDR3 runs to 13 residues. Looked up from germline, CDR1 is MNHEY and CDR2 is SVGAGI. V was shortened by 7 bases and J by 0 bases, with 7 bases between the two germline ends. The CDR3 nucleotides read TGTGCCAGCACAGCCAGCTCCTACAATGAGCAGTTCTTC. Its protein is CASTASSYNEQFF.

The V call is TRBV7-2, the J call TRBJ1-2; TRBD1 might be the D (6 bases). The germline V and J ends were trimmed by 1 base and 6 bases, with 12 bases remaining between them. Germline CDR1 SGHTA, CDR2 FQGNSA. This CDR3 is 14 amino acids long. The CDR3 region has the DNA TGTGCCAGCAGCTTAGTAGTAGGGGGGGATGGCTACACCTTC. It translates to CASSLVVGGDGYTF.

This sequence joins TRBV12-3 or TRBV12-4 and TRBJ2-5; 8 nucleotides match TRBD1. V lost 6 bases to trimming and J lost 5 bases; unmatched junction nucleotides: 8. The CDR3 runs 14 residues. The CDR3 DNA reads TGTGCCAGCAGCTTTAGGACAGGGAGTGAGACCCAGTACTTC. It codes for CASSFRTGSETQYF.

This chain connects TRBV6-1 to TRBJ1-6; 7 bases fit TRBD1. The germline V gene encodes CDR1 MNHNS and CDR2 SASEGT. The CDR3 has 16 amino acids. J gave up 18 bases and V 6 bases, and 23 bases lay outside the gene matches. The CDR3 DNA reads TGTGCCAGCAGACAAAATCGGGGACAGCCCTGGGGGGCCCGCCACTTT. It translates to CASRQNRGQPWGARHF.

J is TRBJ2-3 and V is TRBV6-1; possibly TRBD1 for D (6 bases). V was trimmed by 2 bases and J by 1 base, leaving 10 bases between them. Germline CDR1 reads MNHNS; CDR2 reads SASEGT. This CDR3 spans 15 amino acids. The CDR3, as DNA: TGTGCCAGCAGTGAACCAGGGGTCGGCACAGATACGCAGTATTTT. Protein product: CASSEPGVGTDTQYF.

This clonotype was picked up a small number of times. CDR3 loop: CASSWGADRDEAFF. The CDR3 nucleotides are TGTGCCAGCAGTTGGGGGGCCGACAGGGATGAAGCTTTCTTT. The chain carries TRBV12-3 or TRBV12-4 and TRBJ1-1; 7 nucleotides align to TRBD1. CDR3 length: 14 amino acids. The junction had 9 bases not matched to a gene; V was cut back by 4 bases and J by 7 bases.

The chain uses TRBV12-3 or TRBV12-4 and TRBJ2-7, with D tentatively TRBD1 (6 bases). This CDR3 spans 15 amino acids. Trimming took off 1 base at V and 5 bases at J, with 15 bases between the two ends. The CDR3 sequence is CASSLGGQGKDEQYF. DNA for the CDR3: TGTGCCAGCAGTTTAGGGGGGCAGGGGAAGGACGAGCAGTACTTC.

This clonotype was counted only a few times. Here the CDR3 DNA reads TGTGCCAGCAGCTTAAGATCTGCATTCTCTGGGGCCAACGTCCTGACTTTC. It yields the protein CASSLRSAFSGANVLTF. The chain uses TRBV7-9 and TRBJ2-6; no clear D gene. Between the trimmed V and J ends, which lost 2 bases and 0 bases, there was a span of 11 bases. The CDR3 is made up of 17 amino acids. Per the germline V gene, CDR1 is SEHNR and CDR2 is FQNEAQ (reference sequence).

In its sample, this clonotype was seen a few times. The chain uses TRBV11-1 and TRBJ2-1; the match to TRBD2 covers 13 bases. In germline, CDR1 is SGHAT, CDR2 FQDESV (reference sequence). The CDR3 covers 20 residues. With 2 bases clipped from V and 0 bases from J, the junction kept 10 bases outside the gene matches. As DNA, the CDR3 is TGTGCCAGCAGCTTAATGCTGGGACTAGCGGGAAAAAGCTCCTACAATGAGCAGTTCTTC. It translates to CASSLMLGLAGKSSYNEQFF. Supplemented by reference TRBV11-1 and TRBJ2-1, the full variable domain reads EAEVAQSPRYKITEKSQAVAFWCDPISGHATLYWYRQILGQGPELLVQFQDESVVDDSQLPKDRFSAERLKGVDSTLKIQPAELGDSAMYLCASSLMLGLAGKSSYNEQFFGPGTRLTVL.

This clonotype was observed once. The V gene is TRBV24-1, the J gene TRBJ2-6, with a possible D match to TRBD2 (6 bases). V lost 12 bases to trimming and J lost 4 bases, with 9 bases between them. The V gene's germline CDR1 is KGHDR and CDR2 SFDVKD. This CDR3 has 12 amino acids. CDR3 region: CAAGRGANVLTF. DNA of the CDR3: TGTGCCGCGGGGCGGGGGGCCAACGTCCTGACTTTC.

This rearrangement joins TRBV7-8 to TRBJ2-5; D might be TRBD1 (5 bases). This CDR3 comprises 17 residues. Looked up from germline, CDR1 is SGHVS and CDR2 is FQNEAQ. Trimming removed 5 bases at V and 1 base at J, with 20 bases between. The CDR3 spells CASSPSVTGEIQETQYF. In DNA form, the CDR3 reads TGTGCCAGCAGCCCAAGCGTAACAGGAGAGATCCAAGAGACCCAGTACTTC.

This sequence joins TRBV10-3 and TRBJ1-2, with D tentatively TRBD1 (6 bases). Germline CDR1 and CDR2: ENHRY and SYGVKD. The CDR3 consists of 15 residues. Trimming stripped 4 bases from V and 2 bases from J, with 14 bases between. The CDR3 region has the DNA TGTGCCATCAGTGGGGGGGAGACAGGCAACTATGGCTACACCTTC. Residues: CAISGGETGNYGYTF.